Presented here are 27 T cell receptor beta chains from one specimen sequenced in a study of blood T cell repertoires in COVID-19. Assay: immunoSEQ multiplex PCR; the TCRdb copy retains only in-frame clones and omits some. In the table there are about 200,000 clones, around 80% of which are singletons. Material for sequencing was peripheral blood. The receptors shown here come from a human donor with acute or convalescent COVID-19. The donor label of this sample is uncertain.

CDR3 sequence: CASSYGTGNTEAFF. For the CDR3, the DNA is TGTGCCAGCAGCTATGGGACAGGAAACACTGAAGCTTTCTTT. This chain uses TRBV11-1 with TRBJ1-1; 8 nucleotides line up with TRBD1. Germline CDR1 SGHAT, CDR2 FQDESV (reference sequence). The CDR3 is made up of 14 amino acids. V lost 4 bases and J lost 2; bases outside the gene matches: 3.

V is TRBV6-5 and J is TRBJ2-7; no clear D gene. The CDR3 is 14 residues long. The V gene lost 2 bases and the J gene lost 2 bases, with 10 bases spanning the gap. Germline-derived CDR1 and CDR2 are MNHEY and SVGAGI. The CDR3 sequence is CASSYESGTYEQYF. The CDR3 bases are TGTGCCAGCAGTTACGAGTCAGGTACCTACGAGCAGTACTTC.

In DNA form, the CDR3 reads TGTGCCAGCAGTTACTCCACAGGGTCGGGGATCTACGAGCAGTACTTC. Residues: CASSYSTGSGIYEQYF. The chain recombines TRBV6-5 with TRBJ2-7, with a possible D match to TRBD1 (6 bases). Per germline, CDR1 MNHEY and CDR2 SVGAGI. The CDR3 extends over 16 amino acids. V shed 0 bases and J shed 3 bases, with 15 bases lying between them.

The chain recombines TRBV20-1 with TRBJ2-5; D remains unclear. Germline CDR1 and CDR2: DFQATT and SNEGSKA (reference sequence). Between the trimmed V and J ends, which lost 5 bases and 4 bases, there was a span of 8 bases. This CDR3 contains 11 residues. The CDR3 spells CSAQRGETQYF. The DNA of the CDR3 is TGCAGTGCTCAGAGAGGAGAGACCCAGTACTTC.

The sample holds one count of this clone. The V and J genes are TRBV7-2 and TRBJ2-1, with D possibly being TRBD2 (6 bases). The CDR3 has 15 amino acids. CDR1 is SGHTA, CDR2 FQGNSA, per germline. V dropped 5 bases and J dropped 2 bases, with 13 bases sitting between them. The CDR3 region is CASSLNGSPYNEQFF. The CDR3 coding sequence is TGTGCCAGCAGCCTTAACGGGAGTCCCTACAATGAGCAGTTCTTC.

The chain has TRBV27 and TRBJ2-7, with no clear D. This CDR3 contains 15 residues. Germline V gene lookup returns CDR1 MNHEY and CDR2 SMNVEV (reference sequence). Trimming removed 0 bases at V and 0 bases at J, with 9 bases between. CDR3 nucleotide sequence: TGTGCCAGCAGTTTATCCCCCGGTAGCTCCTACGAGCAGTACTTC. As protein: CASSLSPGSSYEQYF.

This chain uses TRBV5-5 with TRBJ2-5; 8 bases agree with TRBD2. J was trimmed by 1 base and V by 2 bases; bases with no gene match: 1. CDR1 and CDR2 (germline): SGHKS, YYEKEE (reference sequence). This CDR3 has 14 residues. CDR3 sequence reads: CASSLLAAQETQYF. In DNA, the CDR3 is TGTGCCAGCAGCTTACTAGCGGCCCAAGAGACCCAGTACTTC.

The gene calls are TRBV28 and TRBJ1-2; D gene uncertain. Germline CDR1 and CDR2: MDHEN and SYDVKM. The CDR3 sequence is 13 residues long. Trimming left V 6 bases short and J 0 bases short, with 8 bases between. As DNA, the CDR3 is TGTGCCAGCAGCCGGGTTGCTAACTATGGCTACACCTTC. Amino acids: CASSRVANYGYTF.

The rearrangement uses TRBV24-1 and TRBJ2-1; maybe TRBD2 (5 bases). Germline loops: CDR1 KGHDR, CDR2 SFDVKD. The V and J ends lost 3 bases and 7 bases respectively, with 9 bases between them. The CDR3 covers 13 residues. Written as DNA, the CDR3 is TGTGCCACCAGTGATGCGGAGCGGAATGAGCAGTTCTTC. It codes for CATSDAERNEQFF.

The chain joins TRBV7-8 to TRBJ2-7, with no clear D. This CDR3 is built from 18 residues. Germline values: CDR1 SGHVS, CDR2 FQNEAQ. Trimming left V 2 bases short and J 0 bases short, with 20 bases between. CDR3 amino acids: CASSLSPPVGARSYEQYF. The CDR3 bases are TGTGCCAGCAGCTTATCCCCCCCCGTCGGAGCGCGCTCCTACGAGCAGTACTTC. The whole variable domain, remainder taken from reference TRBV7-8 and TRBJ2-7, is GAGVSQSPRYKVAKRGQDVALRCDPISGHVSLFWYQQALGQGPEFLTYFQNEAQLDKSGLPSDRFFAERPEGSVSTLKIQRTQQEDSAVYLCASSLSPPVGARSYEQYFGPGTRLTVT.

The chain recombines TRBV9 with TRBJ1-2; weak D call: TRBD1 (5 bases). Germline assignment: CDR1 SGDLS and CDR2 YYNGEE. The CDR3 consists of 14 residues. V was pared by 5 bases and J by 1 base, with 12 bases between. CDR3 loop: CASSAGTLNYGYTF. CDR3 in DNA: TGTGCCAGCAGTGCGGGGACCCTTAACTATGGCTACACCTTC.

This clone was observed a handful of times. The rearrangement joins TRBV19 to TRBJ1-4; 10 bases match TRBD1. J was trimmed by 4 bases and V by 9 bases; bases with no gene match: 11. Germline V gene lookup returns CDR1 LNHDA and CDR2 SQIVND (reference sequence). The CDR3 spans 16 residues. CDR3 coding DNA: TGTGCCAGCAGACAGGGGGCGCGTCTCGGTAATGAAAAACTGTTTTTT. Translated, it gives CASRQGARLGNEKLFF. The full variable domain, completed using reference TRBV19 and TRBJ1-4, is DGGITQSPKYLFRKEGQNVTLSCEQNLNHDAMYWYRQDPGQGLRLIYYSQIVNDFQKGDIAEGYSVSREKKESFPLTVTSAQKNPTAFYLCASRQGARLGNEKLFFGSGTQLSVL.

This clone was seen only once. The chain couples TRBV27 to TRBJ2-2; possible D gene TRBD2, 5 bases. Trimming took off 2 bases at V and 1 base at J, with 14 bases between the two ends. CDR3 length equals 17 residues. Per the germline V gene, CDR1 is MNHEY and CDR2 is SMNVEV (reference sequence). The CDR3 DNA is TGTGCCAGCAGTTTAGCGGGCCTAGCAGGGAACACCGGGGAGCTGTTTTTT. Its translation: CASSLAGLAGNTGELFF.

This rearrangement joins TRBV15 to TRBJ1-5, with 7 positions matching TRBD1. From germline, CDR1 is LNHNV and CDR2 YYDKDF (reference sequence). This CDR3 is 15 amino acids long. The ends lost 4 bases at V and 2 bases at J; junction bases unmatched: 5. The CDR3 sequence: CATSTQGGGNQPQHF. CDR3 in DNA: TGTGCCACCAGCACCCAGGGGGGTGGCAATCAGCCCCAGCATTTT.

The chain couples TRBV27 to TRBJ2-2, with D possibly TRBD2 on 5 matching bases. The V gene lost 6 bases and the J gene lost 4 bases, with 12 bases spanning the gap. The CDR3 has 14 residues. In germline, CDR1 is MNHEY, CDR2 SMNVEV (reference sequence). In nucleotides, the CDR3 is TGTGCCAGCAGCCTCGAGGGTATCACCGGGGAGCTGTTTTTT. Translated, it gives CASSLEGITGELFF.

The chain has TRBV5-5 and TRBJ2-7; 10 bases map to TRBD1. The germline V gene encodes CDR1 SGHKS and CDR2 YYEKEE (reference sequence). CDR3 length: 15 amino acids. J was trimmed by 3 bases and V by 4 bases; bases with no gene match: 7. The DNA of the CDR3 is TGTGCCAGCAGCCTAGGACAGGGGGGTTTCTACGAGCAGTACTTC. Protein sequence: CASSLGQGGFYEQYF.

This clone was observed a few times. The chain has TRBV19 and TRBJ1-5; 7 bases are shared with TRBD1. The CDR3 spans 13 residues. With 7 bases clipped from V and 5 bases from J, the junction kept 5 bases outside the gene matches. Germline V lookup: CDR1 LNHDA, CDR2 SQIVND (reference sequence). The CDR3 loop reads CASTSTGDQPQHF. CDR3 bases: TGTGCCAGTACCTCCACAGGGGATCAGCCCCAGCATTTT.

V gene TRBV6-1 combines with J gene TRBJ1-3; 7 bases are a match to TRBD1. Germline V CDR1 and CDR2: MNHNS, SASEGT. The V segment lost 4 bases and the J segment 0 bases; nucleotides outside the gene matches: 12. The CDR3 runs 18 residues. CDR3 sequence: CASSVRPVQGSSGNTIYF. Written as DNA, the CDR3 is TGTGCCAGCAGTGTAAGGCCGGTACAGGGGAGCTCTGGAAACACCATATATTTT.

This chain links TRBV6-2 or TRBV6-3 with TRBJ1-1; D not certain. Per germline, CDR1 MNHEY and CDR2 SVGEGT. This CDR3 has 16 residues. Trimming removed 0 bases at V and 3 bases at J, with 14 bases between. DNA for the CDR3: TGTGCCAGCAGTTACTCGGGCGAGGGTCGGGACACTGAAGCTTTCTTT. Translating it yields CASSYSGEGRDTEAFF.

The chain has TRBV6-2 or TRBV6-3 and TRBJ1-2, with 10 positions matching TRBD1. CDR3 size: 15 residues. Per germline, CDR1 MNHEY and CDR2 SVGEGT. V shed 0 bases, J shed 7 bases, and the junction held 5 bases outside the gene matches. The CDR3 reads CASSYSETGGAGYTF. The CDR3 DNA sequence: TGTGCCAGCAGTTACTCGGAGACAGGGGGCGCTGGCTACACCTTC.

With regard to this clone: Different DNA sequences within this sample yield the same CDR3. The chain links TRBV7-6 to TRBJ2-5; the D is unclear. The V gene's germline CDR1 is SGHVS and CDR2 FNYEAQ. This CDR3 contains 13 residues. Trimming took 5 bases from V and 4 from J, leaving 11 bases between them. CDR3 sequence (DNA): TGTGCCAGCAGCCCTTCGCCGGGAGAGACCCAGTACTTC. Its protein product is CASSPSPGETQYF.

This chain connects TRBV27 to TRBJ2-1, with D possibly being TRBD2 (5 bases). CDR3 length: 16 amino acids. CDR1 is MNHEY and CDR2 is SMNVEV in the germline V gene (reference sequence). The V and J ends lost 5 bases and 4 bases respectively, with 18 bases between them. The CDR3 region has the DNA TGTGCCAGCAGTCCCTGGGGTCAAGCGGCATACAATGAGCAGTTCTTC. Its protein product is CASSPWGQAAYNEQFF.

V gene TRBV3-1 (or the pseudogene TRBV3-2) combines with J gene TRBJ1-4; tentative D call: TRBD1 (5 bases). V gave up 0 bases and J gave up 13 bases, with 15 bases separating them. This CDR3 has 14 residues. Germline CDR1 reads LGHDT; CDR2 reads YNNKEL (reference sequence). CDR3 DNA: TGTGCCAGCAGCCAAGATCAGCAAACAGGTTCACTGTTTTTT. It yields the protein CASSQDQQTGSLFF.

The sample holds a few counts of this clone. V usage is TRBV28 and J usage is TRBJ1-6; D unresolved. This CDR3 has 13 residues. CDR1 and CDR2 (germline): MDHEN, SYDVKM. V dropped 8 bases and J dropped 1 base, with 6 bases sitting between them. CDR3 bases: TGTGCCAGCGGGGAGTCCTATAATTCACCCCTCCACTTT. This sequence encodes CASGESYNSPLHF. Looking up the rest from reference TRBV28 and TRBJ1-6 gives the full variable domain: DVKVTQSSRYLVKRTGEKVFLECVQDMDHENMFWYRQDPGLGLRLIYFSYDVKMKEKGDIPEGYSVSREKKERFSLILESASTNQTSMYLCASGESYNSPLHFGNGTRLTVT.

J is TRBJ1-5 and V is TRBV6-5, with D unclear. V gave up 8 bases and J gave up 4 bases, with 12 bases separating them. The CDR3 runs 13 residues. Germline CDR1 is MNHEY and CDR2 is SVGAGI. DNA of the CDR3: TGTGCCAGCTGGGGAGGGCGGAATCAGCCCCAGCATTTT. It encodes CASWGGRNQPQHF.

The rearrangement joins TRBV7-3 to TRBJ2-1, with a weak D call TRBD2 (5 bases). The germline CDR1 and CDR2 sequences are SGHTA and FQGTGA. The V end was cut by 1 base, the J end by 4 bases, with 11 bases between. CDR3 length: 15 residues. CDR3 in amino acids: CASSLRASPYNEQFF. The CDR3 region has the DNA TGTGCCAGCAGCTTAAGGGCTAGCCCTTACAATGAGCAGTTCTTC.

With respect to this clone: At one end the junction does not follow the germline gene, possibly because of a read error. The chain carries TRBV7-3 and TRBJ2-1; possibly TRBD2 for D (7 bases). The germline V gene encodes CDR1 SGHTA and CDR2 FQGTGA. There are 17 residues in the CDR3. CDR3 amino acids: CASSLKYGGREKNEQFF. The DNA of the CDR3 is TGTGCCAGCAGTTTAAAATACGGGGGGCGCGAGAAAAATGAGCAGTTCTTC.